Given below is one TCR beta chain in context. The sample comes from a study of blood T cell repertoires in COVID-19. Study details: Sources were T cells, B-cell-depleted T cells, or PBMCs; the material itself was cDNA or gDNA.

In the original analysis: Amplified reference gene primers provided the basis for estimating nucleated cell counts. The assay was immunoSEQ multiplex PCR, and TCRdb's table has in-frame clones only and misses some. That table supplies the V and J calls and clone size; D and trimming were determined from the DNA. The data hold some 180,000 clones, with about 80% observed a single time. In germline, CDR1 is ENHRY, CDR2 SYGVKD. Trimming took 0 bases from V and 5 from J, leaving 10 bases between them. This CDR3 contains 14 residues. V is TRBV10-3 and J is TRBJ2-5, with D uncertain. The TCR comes from a human donor in a cohort sampled during active COVID-19. Input material: peripheral blood. In DNA, the CDR3 is TGTGCCATCAGTGAGTCGGGCGAACAGGAGACCCAGTACTTC. Its protein product is CAISESGEQETQYF.